This T cell receptor (beta chain) was profiled in a study of OX40 agonist ivuxolimab in advanced cancers. For the study at large: Recorded diagnoses for dose-escalation patients were hepatocellular carcinoma, melanoma, renal cell or head and neck cancer. General study results and limits: Some of the nonresponding patients also showed low levels of normalized T-cell clonal expansion. Average numbers of expanded clones were greater in CD8+ T cells than in CD4+. Dose levels from 0.1 to 3.0 mg/kg saw CD4+ and CD8+ blood T cells expand clonally by week 6.

Germline CDR1 MDHEN, CDR2 SYDVKM. Trimming took off 5 bases at V and 0 bases at J, with 16 bases between the two ends. The CDR3 runs 16 residues. Some clones are missing from TCRdb's copy, which holds only in-frame ones; the method was immunoSEQ multiplex PCR. This sample has roughly 100,000 clones; around 90% occur once, and the top ten carry roughly 0.77%. A remark on this clone: Its antigen is not identified.

The origin of this receptor is an adult with an advanced solid tumor such as melanoma, head and neck, liver or kidney cancer. V usage is TRBV28 and J usage is TRBJ1-2; D might be TRBD1 (5 bases). The sequencing here drew on CD4+ or CD8+ T cells sorted from blood, taken in a trial of the OX40 agonist ivuxolimab. The CDR3 nucleotides are TGTGCCAGCAGTACCCCTTCGACAGCAGCTAACTATGGCTACACCTTC. Translation gives CASSTPSTAANYGYTF.